Below are 30 T cell receptor beta chains sequenced from a single sample in a study of CD8 T cells in ankylosing spondylitis. TCRdb reanalysed the 5' RACE reads using MiXCR and keeps one entry per CDR3 protein. The sample records fewer than 400,000 distinct CDR3 sequences, under 15% being singletons. The sequenced material came from blood, either unsorted or a sorted T cell fraction (not recorded which). These receptors were taken from a male donor with ankylosing spondylitis or in good health (not recorded which).

This rearrangement joins TRBV7-2 to TRBJ1-2; D is undetermined. CDR3 length: 15 amino acids. The germline V and J ends were trimmed by 1 base and 6 bases, with 15 bases remaining between them. Germline CDR1 SGHTA, CDR2 FQGNSA. The CDR3 is CASSLGGYSLDGYTF. CDR3 DNA sequence: TGTGCCAGCAGCTTAGGAGGGTACTCCCTGGATGGCTACACCTTC.

V and J are TRBV5-1 and TRBJ2-5; 10 nucleotides align to TRBD2. Trimming took 2 bases from V and 5 from J; bases not matched to a gene: 6. Looked up from germline, CDR1 is SGHRS and CDR2 is YFSETQ. CDR3 length: 15 residues. This CDR3 reads CASSFGLAAGETQYF. The CDR3 nucleotides are TGCGCCAGCAGCTTTGGACTAGCGGCGGGGGAGACCCAGTACTTC.

This clonotype was seen more than once but under ten times. V and J are TRBV20-1 and TRBJ2-2, with a tentative D call TRBD2 (7 bases). This CDR3 comprises 14 residues. Between the trimmed V and J ends, which lost 2 bases and 9 bases, there was a span of 16 bases. Germline lookup yields CDR1 DFQATT and CDR2 SNEGSKA (reference sequence). The CDR3 nucleotides are TGCAGTGCTAGAAGAGGGGGGGCAAGGTGGGAGCTGTTTTTT. Its translation is CSARRGGARWELFF.

This clonotype appeared many times. The junction does not match germline at one end; this may be a read error. V and J are TRBV12-3 or TRBV12-4 and TRBJ2-7; 8 bases fit TRBD2. The CDR3 extends over 13 amino acids. The CDR3 nucleotides are TGTGCCAGCAGCTTAGGACTAGCCCGCGAGCAGTACTTC. Translated, it gives CASSLGLAREQYF.

The V and J genes are TRBV11-3 and TRBJ2-5; unclear D gene. Germline CDR1 and CDR2: SGHNT and YENEEA. V was shortened by 5 bases and J by 0 bases, with 16 bases between the two germline ends. CDR3 length: 16 amino acids. CDR3 protein: CASSRLVDKYQETQYF. As DNA, the CDR3 is TGTGCCAGCAGCAGGTTGGTCGATAAGTACCAAGAGACCCAGTACTTC.

The chain combines TRBV6-5 with TRBJ1-1; the match to TRBD1 covers 9 bases. The CDR3 extends over 15 amino acids. V gave up 4 bases and J gave up 0 bases; unmatched junction bases: 3. Germline V gene sequence: CDR1 MNHEY, CDR2 SVGAGI. In DNA, the CDR3 is TGTGCCAGCAGTTGGACAGGGGCGCTGAACACTGAAGCTTTCTTT. Translating it yields CASSWTGALNTEAFF.

This chain uses TRBV12-3 or TRBV12-4 with TRBJ2-4, with a possible D match to TRBD1 (7 bases). The CDR3 spans 15 residues. Trimming shortened V by 3 bases and J by 2 bases, and 11 bases separated the two germline ends. The CDR3 DNA sequence: TGTGCCAGCAGTTTCGCAGGGGGGACCAAAAACATTCAGTACTTC. Encoded protein: CASSFAGGTKNIQYF.

V is TRBV20-1 and J is TRBJ2-3; D is perhaps TRBD2 (7 bases). The germline V gene has CDR1 DFQATT and CDR2 SNEGSKA (reference sequence). The V gene lost 5 bases and the J gene lost 3 bases, with 12 bases spanning the gap. The CDR3 has 13 amino acids. CDR3 sequence: CSAGGAFTDTQYF. The CDR3 coding sequence is TGCAGTGCTGGGGGGGCCTTTACAGATACGCAGTATTTT.

V and J are TRBV3-1 and TRBJ2-1; no reliable D call. The germline V and J ends were trimmed by 8 bases and 5 bases, with 7 bases remaining between them. CDR3 size: 11 residues. CDR1 and CDR2 from the germline V gene are LGHDT and YNNKEL (reference sequence). The CDR3 DNA is TGTGCCAGCCGGCTGCACAATGAGCAGTTCTTC. Translating gives CASRLHNEQFF.

At least ten counts were recorded for this clonotype. This sequence joins TRBV5-1 and TRBJ2-7; D possibly uses TRBD1 or TRBD2 (7 bases each). V lost 3 bases and J lost 0, with 13 bases in between. The CDR3 contains 15 residues. Germline V gives CDR1 SGHRS, CDR2 YFSETQ. CDR3: CASSSLRGGSYEQYF. The DNA of the CDR3 is TGCGCCAGCAGCTCCCTCAGGGGGGGCTCCTACGAGCAGTACTTC.

This sequence joins TRBV4-1 and TRBJ2-1; 7 bases map to TRBD1. Trimming cost V 1 base and J 0 bases; bases outside gene matches: 9. The CDR3 has 18 residues. Germline V gives CDR1 MGHRA, CDR2 YSYEKL. CDR3 protein: CASSQGQTGYVSYNEQFF. Written as DNA, the CDR3 is TGCGCCAGCAGCCAAGGGCAGACAGGGTACGTCTCCTACAATGAGCAGTTCTTC.

The V and J genes are TRBV3-1 and TRBJ2-2; no definite D call. The CDR3 extends over 19 amino acids. Trimming shortened V by 7 bases and J by 6 bases, and 30 bases separated the two germline ends. Germline V gives CDR1 LGHDT, CDR2 YNNKEL (reference sequence). The CDR3 sequence: CASTLSSVSGVLRAGELFF. The CDR3 bases are TGTGCCAGCACCCTCTCGTCTGTCTCTGGTGTCCTCCGAGCCGGGGAGCTGTTTTTT.

V gene TRBV3-1 combines with J gene TRBJ1-4, with 9 bases identical to TRBD1. CDR1 is LGHDT and CDR2 is YNNKEL in the germline V gene (reference sequence). The trim removed 4 bases at V and 8 bases at J, leaving 11 bases unmatched. The CDR3 loop spans 16 amino acids. This CDR3 reads CASSRPSTGGSEKLFF. The CDR3 DNA reads TGTGCCAGCAGCCGTCCATCGACAGGGGGAAGCGAAAAACTGTTTTTT.

The rearrangement joins TRBV19 to TRBJ1-2; D gene uncertain. This CDR3 has 14 amino acids. CDR1 is LNHDA, CDR2 SQIVND, per germline (reference sequence). V was trimmed by 5 bases and J by 5 bases, leaving 15 bases between them. CDR3: CASSLTSSRYGYTF. CDR3 nucleotides: TGTGCCAGTAGTCTCACTTCGTCGAGGTATGGCTACACCTTC.

This chain's CDR3 is CASSLVNNYGYTF. CDR3 in DNA: TGCGCCAGCAGCTTGGTTAATAACTATGGCTACACCTTC. This chain joins TRBV5-1 and TRBJ1-2; D gene unclear. The CDR3 has 13 residues. The ends were cut back, 0 bases at V and 1 base at J, with 4 bases in the middle. CDR1 is SGHRS, CDR2 YFSETQ, per germline.

In this sample, this clonotype turned up a few times. The chain combines TRBV12-3 or TRBV12-4 with TRBJ1-1, with 7 bases lining up with TRBD1. The junction had 5 bases not matched to a gene; V was cut back by 6 bases and J by 1 base. This CDR3 has 14 residues. The CDR3 sequence: CASRVQGRNTEAFF. The CDR3 DNA reads TGTGCCAGCAGGGTACAGGGGAGGAACACTGAAGCTTTCTTT.

V gene TRBV5-6 combines with J gene TRBJ1-1, with 7 bases fitting TRBD1. Germline values: CDR1 SGHDT, CDR2 YYEEEE. V dropped 2 bases and J dropped 1; count of bases not matched to a gene: 5. This CDR3 region has 15 residues. As DNA, the CDR3 is TGTGCCAGCAGCTTCCGACAGGGCGGGAACACTGAAGCTTTCTTT. Translation gives CASSFRQGGNTEAFF.

This clonotype was counted only a few times. This chain connects TRBV12-3 or TRBV12-4 to TRBJ1-1; unclear D gene. The V gene lost 3 bases and the J gene lost 5 bases, with 10 bases spanning the gap. The CDR3 covers 13 residues. The CDR3 nucleotides read TGTGCCAGCAGTTTCGATCCGAAGACTGAAGCTTTCTTT. Amino acids: CASSFDPKTEAFF.

The gene calls are TRBV12-3 or TRBV12-4 and TRBJ2-3; 7 bases are shared with TRBD2. The CDR3 runs to 15 residues. Losses at the gene ends were 10 bases for V and 0 bases for J; bases not matched to a gene: 10. As DNA, the CDR3 is TGTGCCACATCCCTCGGCGGGAGTAGCACAGATACGCAGTATTTT. Encoded protein: CATSLGGSSTDTQYF.

This clonotype was counted only a few times. The CDR3 here is CASSFRQGRNEQFF. The CDR3 DNA reads TGTGCCAGCAGCTTCCGACAGGGACGGAATGAGCAGTTCTTC. The V gene is TRBV5-5, the J gene TRBJ2-1; 7 positions agree with TRBD1. The germline gives CDR1 SGHKS, CDR2 YYEKEE (reference sequence). Unmatched junction bases numbered 6, after V lost 2 bases and J lost 7 bases. CDR3 length: 14 residues.

The gene calls are TRBV4-1 and TRBJ2-7, with 12 bases lining up with TRBD2. The germline V gene encodes CDR1 MGHRA and CDR2 YSYEKL. This CDR3 is built from 16 residues. J gave up 3 bases and V 4 bases, and 7 bases lay outside the gene matches. This CDR3 is CASSPVTSGSIYEQYF. The CDR3 region has the DNA TGCGCCAGCAGCCCCGTGACTAGCGGGAGTATCTACGAGCAGTACTTC.

Worth noting for this clonotype: At one boundary the junction diverges from the germline segment, which might be a read error. The chain combines TRBV6-7 with TRBJ2-3, with 13 positions matching TRBD2. TRBV6-7 is known as an ORF, though its function is uncertain. The CDR3 loop spans 10 amino acids. CDR3 coding DNA: TGTGCCAGCAGGACTAGCGGGGGGAAGTTT. Translation gives CASRTSGGKF.

The genes are TRBV25-1 and TRBJ2-5, with 10 positions matching TRBD1. CDR3 length: 16 residues. V gave up 3 bases and J gave up 5 bases; unmatched junction bases: 9. Germline-derived CDR1 and CDR2 are MGHDK and SYGVNS. The CDR3 loop is CASSDLDRGLAETQYF. CDR3 DNA: TGTGCCAGCAGTGACCTCGACAGGGGGCTGGCGGAGACCCAGTACTTC.

This clonotype was found a few times. The rearrangement links TRBV11-3 to TRBJ2-2; 9 nucleotides align to TRBD1. Germline CDR1 is SGHNT and CDR2 is YENEEA. CDR3 length: 14 residues. Germline trimming cut 5 bases from V and 3 bases from J; bases unmatched to any gene: 1. CDR3 nucleotide sequence: TGTGCCAGCAGCGGACAGGGGCACACCGGGGAGCTGTTTTTT. Its translation is CASSGQGHTGELFF.

This clonotype has only a few counts. J is TRBJ2-1 and V is TRBV20-1, with a tentative D call TRBD2 (5 bases). The CDR3 loop spans 13 amino acids. Trimming pared 0 bases from V and 12 bases from J, leaving 15 bases between. The germline V gene encodes CDR1 DFQATT and CDR2 SNEGSKA (reference sequence). The CDR3 DNA follows: TGCAGTGCTAGAGATGGTGGGAGCTGGTCGCAGTTCTTC. This translates into CSARDGGSWSQFF.

Many counts were recorded for this clonotype. The chain links TRBV7-2 to TRBJ1-5; no definite D call. Trimming stripped 5 bases from V and 3 bases from J, with 17 bases between. This CDR3 has 16 amino acids. The germline V gene has CDR1 SGHTA and CDR2 FQGNSA. The CDR3 protein is CASSPDQPGNNQPQHF. The CDR3, as DNA: TGTGCCAGCAGCCCCGACCAACCGGGCAACAATCAGCCCCAGCATTTT.

This clonotype was detected a few times. This chain uses TRBV5-1 with TRBJ2-5; 15 positions agree with TRBD2. This CDR3 region has 18 residues. V lost 4 bases and J lost 5; bases outside the gene matches: 12. Germline V gene sequence: CDR1 SGHRS, CDR2 YFSETQ. Written as DNA, the CDR3 is TGCGCCAGCAGCCCTGGAGGGACTAGCGGGGGGCCTAGGGAGACCCAGTACTTC. Translation: CASSPGGTSGGPRETQYF.

This clonotype was detected a few times. The rearrangement links TRBV19 to TRBJ1-2; no clear D. The germline V and J ends were trimmed by 3 bases and 6 bases, with 11 bases remaining between them. Germline CDR1 is LNHDA and CDR2 is SQIVND (reference sequence). The CDR3 length is 13 residues. The CDR3 sequence is CASSIEGWDGYTF. CDR3 coding DNA: TGTGCCAGTAGTATCGAGGGATGGGATGGCTACACCTTC.

V gene TRBV13 combines with J gene TRBJ1-6; D uncertain. The length of the CDR3 is 14 residues. Germline V gene data show CDR1 as PRHDT and CDR2 as FYEKMQ (reference sequence). The V gene lost 5 bases and the J gene lost 10 bases, with 15 bases spanning the gap. Here the CDR3 reads CASSAYSVGSPLHF. Written as DNA, the CDR3 is TGTGCCAGCAGCGCGTACAGTGTAGGATCACCCCTCCACTTT.

The chain employs TRBV7-9 and TRBJ2-3; D tentatively reads TRBD1 or TRBD2 (6 bases each). The CDR3 sequence is 16 residues long. Looked up from germline, CDR1 is SEHNR and CDR2 is FQNEAQ (reference sequence). V was shortened by 5 bases and J by 2 bases, with 17 bases between the two germline ends. This CDR3 is CASSPGGGYYTDTQYF. In DNA, the CDR3 is TGTGCCAGCAGCCCCGGGGGCGGATACTACACAGATACGCAGTATTTT.